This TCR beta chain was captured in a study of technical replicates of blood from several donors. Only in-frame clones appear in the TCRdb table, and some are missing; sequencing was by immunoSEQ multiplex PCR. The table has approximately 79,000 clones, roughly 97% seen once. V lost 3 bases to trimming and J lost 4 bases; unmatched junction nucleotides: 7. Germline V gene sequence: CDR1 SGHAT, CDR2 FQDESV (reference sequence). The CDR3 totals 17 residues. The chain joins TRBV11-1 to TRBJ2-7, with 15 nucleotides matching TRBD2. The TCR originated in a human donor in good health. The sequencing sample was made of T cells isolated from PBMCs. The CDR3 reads CASSFGLAGGPSYEQYF. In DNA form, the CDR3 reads TGTGCCAGCAGCTTTGGACTAGCGGGAGGGCCTAGTTACGAGCAGTACTTC.